Sequencing of this T cell receptor (beta chain) was carried out in a study of immune reconstitution after stem cell transplant in scleroderma. Germline assignment: CDR1 SGHRS and CDR2 YFSETQ. The CDR3 sequence is 8 residues long. Between the trimmed V and J ends, which lost 1 base and 13 bases, there was a span of 2 bases. Sample share makes this clonotype medium-sized. TCRdb reprocessed the RT-PCR reads via MiXCR and lists one record per CDR3 protein. The table shows approximately 3,100 distinct CDR3 sequences, with 3.6% occurring only once. The sample was collected before or after autologous hematopoietic stem cell transplantation (not recorded which). The clonotype was recovered from a human donor with systemic sclerosis. This sequence joins TRBV5-1 and TRBJ1-2; D not certain. CDR3 sequence (DNA): TGCGCCAGCAGCTTGACCACCTTC. This gives the protein CASSLTTF.